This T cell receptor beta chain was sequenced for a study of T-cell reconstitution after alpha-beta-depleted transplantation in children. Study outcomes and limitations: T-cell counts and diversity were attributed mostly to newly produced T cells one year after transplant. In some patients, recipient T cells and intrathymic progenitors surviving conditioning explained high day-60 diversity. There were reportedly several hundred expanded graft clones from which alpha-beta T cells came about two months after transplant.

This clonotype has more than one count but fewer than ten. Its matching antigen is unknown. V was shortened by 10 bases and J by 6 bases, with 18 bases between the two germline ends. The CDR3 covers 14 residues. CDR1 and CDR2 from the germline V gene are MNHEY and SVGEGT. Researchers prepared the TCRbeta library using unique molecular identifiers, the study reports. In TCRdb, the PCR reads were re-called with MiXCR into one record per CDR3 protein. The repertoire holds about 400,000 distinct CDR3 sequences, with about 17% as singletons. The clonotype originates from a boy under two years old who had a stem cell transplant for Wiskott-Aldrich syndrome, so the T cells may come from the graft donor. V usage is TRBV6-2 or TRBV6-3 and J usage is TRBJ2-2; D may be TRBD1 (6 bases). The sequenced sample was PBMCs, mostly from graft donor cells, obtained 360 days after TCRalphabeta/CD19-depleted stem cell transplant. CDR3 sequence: CATRTAHTAGELFF. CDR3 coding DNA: TGTGCCACTCGGACAGCCCACACCGCCGGGGAGCTGTTTTTT.